The clone carrying this T cell receptor beta chain was seen only a few times. In the authors' workflow: Nucleated cell number was recorded as an estimate derived from reference gene primer amplification. Generated by immunoSEQ multiplex PCR, the TCRdb table keeps only in-frame clones and is missing some. V, J and clone size reflect that table, while D and trimming were determined from the DNA. The table lists 240,000 or so clones, over 75% of them singletons. These data are taken from a study of blood T cell repertoires in COVID-19. Germline V lookup: CDR1 WNHNN, CDR2 SYGVQD (reference sequence). The J segment lost 8 bases and the V segment lost 3 bases, leaving 2 bases of the junction unmatched. There are 13 residues in the CDR3.

The J gene is TRBJ1-4, the V gene TRBV10-1; the match to TRBD1 covers 8 bases. The sequencing input was peripheral blood. The sequence came from a woman in her 30s with acute or convalescent COVID-19. The CDR3 loop reads CASSDRGLEKLFF. The CDR3 DNA reads TGCGCCAGCAGTGACAGGGGGCTGGAAAAACTGTTTTTT.